The clone carrying this T cell receptor (beta chain) was seen only once. Treatment denoted: preoperative locoregional IRX-2 cytokine immunotherapy. Patients received preoperative, locoregional IRX-2 cytokine immunotherapy in a phase Ib study. The entry originates in a study of preoperative IRX-2 immunotherapy in early breast cancer. V lost 5 bases to trimming and J lost 7 bases, with 22 bases between them. The CDR3 spans 16 residues. Germline lookup yields CDR1 SGHNT and CDR2 YENEEA. Here immunoSEQ multiplex PCR was the method, and the copy in TCRdb shows in-frame clones only, minus some. The sample lists 25,000 to 30,000 clones; 82% were seen once.

This sample was gathered from a patient treated with IRX-2 immunotherapy. This clonotype was obtained from a human donor with breast cancer. The chain has TRBV11-3 and TRBJ2-3; perhaps D is TRBD1 or TRBD2 (5 bases each). The CDR3 DNA reads as TGTGCCAGCAGCGCCCCGGTTTCTCCGGGACGACATACGCAGTATTTT. This translates into CASSAPVSPGRHTQYF. The full variable domain, in which reference TRBV11-3 and TRBJ2-3 provide the parts outside the CDR3, is EAGVVQSPRYKIIEKKQPVAFWCNPISGHNTLYWYLQNLGQGPELLIRYENEEAVDDSQLPKDRFSAERLKGVDSTLKIQPAELGDSAVYLCASSAPVSPGRHTQYFGPGTRLTVL.